Listed here is a single TCR beta chain. The antigen it binds to is not known. One base away there is no much larger clone; base qualities are not given. These data are taken from a study of tumor-infiltrating lymphocytes in primary liver carcinoma (TCRdb year 2017). The study in broad terms: Of the five patients, three men and two women aged 30 to 69 years, four had hepatocellular carcinoma and one had combined HCC and intrahepatic cholangiocarcinoma. The tumors of the five patients were staged as T1-T3 N0M0, with maximum diameters ranging from roughly 4 to 10 cm. A total of about 35 specimens from 5 patients, comprising 25 or so tumor regions, 5 adjacent noncancerous liver tissues and 5 peripheral blood samples, were covered by TCRbeta repertoire sequencing. Repertoires from technical replicates were highly reproducible, with mean shared-clone rates roughly 0.87 and correlation coefficients above 0.98. The study combined TCRbeta repertoire sequencing, expression microarrays and whole-exome sequencing across five regions of each liver tumor, with adjacent normal tissue and blood. To link TCRbeta repertoire diversity with the local molecular phenotype, the roughly 23 tumor region samples were profiled using Agilent mRNA microarrays. Each sample produced about 3.5 to 8 million productive TCRbeta reads, and read depth showed no significant difference between tissue types. The full study reports these points: Consistent with antigen-driven expansion, pairs of tumor regions showed higher repertoire overlap (mean about 35%) than either tumor-adjacent pairs (approximately 17%) or tumor-blood pairs (roughly 15%). The top 250 clones accounted for a significantly greater share of the repertoire in tumors than in blood (p = 0.039). Only the TCR beta chain was sequenced, which likely underestimates true repertoire diversity because unpaired alpha chains were not captured. With just four or five patients in the study, the authors point out that the findings should be validated in a larger study. Only about 7-25% of top clones were found in all five regions of a tumor, suggesting spatial heterogeneity of tumor-infiltrating T cells. Comparison of CD4+ and CD8+ T cell repertoires was precluded by the use of bulk unsorted samples.

Total RNA and DNA were co-extracted without cell sorting from about 19-30 mg of bulk tissue using the AllPrep DNA/RNA mini kit. Five patients with histopathologically diagnosed primary liver carcinoma underwent surgical resection in China between 2015 and 2016. At the time of sampling, the patients had chronic HBV infection and had not received any treatment. Five spatially separated regions were sampled from each tumor: the superior, inferior, left-lateral and right-lateral poles, plus the tumor centre. Histological examination found more than 90% viable tumor cells in every tumor sample. Each fresh piece of tumor and adjacent tissue was cut in two, with one half stored in RNAlater at -80 degrees C and the other half sent for histology. After removal of 10 bases from V and 5 bases from J, the junction retains 13 bases not matched to a gene. From a lookup of the germline V gene (reference sequence), CDR1 and CDR2 are SGHKS and YYEKEE. The CDR3 covers 15 residues, taking in both the cysteine and the phenylalanine. Kept here is only the CDR3 DNA, which spans 45 bases and is read in frame from base 1.

A constant-region primer and ProtoScript II reverse transcriptase were used to reverse-transcribe TCRbeta-specific cDNA from approximately 450 ng total RNA. Construction of the TCRbeta libraries relied on three nested rounds of multiplex PCR, following a slightly modified ARM-PCR procedure. Each of the first two PCR rounds ran for about 9 cycles and used multiplex TRBV1-TRBV30 forward primers together with a Cbeta reverse primer. Sample barcodes and Illumina adapters were added in a final 25-cycle PCR with Deep VentR polymerase. Before sequencing, amplicons of 200-500 bp were purified from gel using a QIAquick gel extraction kit. TCRbeta amplicons were sequenced on an Illumina HiSeq 2500 with 250-bp paired-end reads. Under the source paper's analysis protocol: To recover full CDR3 sequences, reads were quality-trimmed using Trimmomatic v0.33 and paired reads were then merged using FLASH v1.2.11. V, D and J germline segments were assigned to the rearranged TCRbeta sequences by MiGEC v1.2.1b. Clonotype statistics and Shannon-Wiener diversity indices were calculated with VDJtools v1.0.0. To reduce sampling bias, subsequent analyses other than the diversity analysis used only the 250 most abundant clonotypes in each sample. Clones were called with MiXCR by TCRdb after fastp trimmed the public reads at Q25, and only in-frame beta chains were retained. Every entry covers one CDR3 protein and lists the most common genes and DNA from its rows. In this record, the V and J calls reflect TCRdb's handling and not the investigators' own analysis. The sample table lists 100,000 or so distinct CDR3 sequences, roughly 80% of them with a count of one. The leading ten clones occupy about 20% of the sample.

The V and J genes are TRBV5-5 and TRBJ2-7, with 12 middle bases fitting TRBD1. Source material: liver tumor tissue from sampling region 3. In light of the paper, this sample's cell subset or site label describes: tumor region T3, left-lateral pole. The TCR was taken from a man aged 35 to 55 with primary liver carcinoma and hepatitis B virus infection. The CDR3 is CADSLSGTGGNEQYF. The DNA sequence follows: TGTGCCGACAGCTTGTCCGGGACAGGGGGCAACGAGCAGTACTTC.